This T cell receptor (beta chain) was sequenced in a study of early T cells in non-severe SARS-CoV-2 infection. As for the study in general: RNA in bulk from unsorted whole blood was sequenced, and chains were unpaired. Findings and limits, study-wide: VDJdb-based matching was biased toward anti-spike CD8 responses and missed private and CD4 specificities.

CDR1 is SQVTM, CDR2 ANQGSEA, per germline. The CDR3 contains 11 residues. The V gene lost 6 bases and the J gene lost 0 bases, with 3 bases spanning the gap. Individual cDNA molecules received unique molecular identifiers. TCRdb reanalysed the 5' RACE reads using MiXCR and keeps one entry per CDR3 protein. The data contain tens of thousands of distinct CDR3 sequences, 10% to 15% of them singletons. Concerning this clonotype itself: What it recognizes is unknown.

The sample was whole blood. This TCR came from an adult who was a healthcare worker with PCR-confirmed SARS-CoV-2 infection or an uninfected control (not recorded which). This sequence joins TRBV29-1 and TRBJ2-1; the D is unclear. CDR3 amino acids: CSVGSYNEQFF. CDR3 in DNA: TGCAGCGTAGGCTCCTACAATGAGCAGTTCTTC.